The 21 T cell receptor beta chains below come from one sample, sequenced in a study of CD8 T cells in ankylosing spondylitis. TCRdb passed the 5' RACE reads through MiXCR, listing each CDR3 protein once. In the table there are around 250,000 distinct CDR3 sequences, around a tenth of which are singletons. The sequenced sample consisted of blood, either unsorted or a sorted T cell fraction (not recorded which). These TCRs come from a male donor with ankylosing spondylitis or in good health (not recorded which).

V is TRBV14 and J is TRBJ1-2; D is perhaps TRBD1 (5 bases). Trimming took 4 bases from V and 3 from J, leaving 15 bases between them. Germline assignment: CDR1 SGHDN and CDR2 FVKESK. This CDR3 is built from 15 residues. The CDR3 sequence: CASSLAGGLYYGYTF. The CDR3 nucleotides are TGTGCCAGCAGCCTCGCGGGGGGTTTGTACTATGGCTACACCTTC.

The chain links TRBV7-9 to TRBJ2-7; D possibly corresponds to TRBD1 (5 bases). CDR1 and CDR2 (germline): SEHNR, FQNEAQ (reference sequence). Deletions cut 4 bases from V and 3 bases from J, with 10 bases between. This CDR3 comprises 13 residues. The CDR3 sequence is CASSYTTDYEQYF. The DNA for the CDR3 is TGTGCCAGCAGCTACACGACAGACTACGAGCAGTACTTC.

This clonotype has just a few counts. The rearrangement uses TRBV5-1 and TRBJ2-3, with 10 bases that match TRBD2. CDR3 size: 17 residues. J was trimmed by 4 bases and V by 0 bases; bases with no gene match: 8. Germline CDR1 is SGHRS and CDR2 is YFSETQ. The CDR3 sequence is CASSLAGGSGGSDTQYF. For the CDR3, the DNA is TGCGCCAGCAGCTTGGCCGGGGGTAGCGGGGGGTCAGATACGCAGTATTTT.

The V call is TRBV14, the J call TRBJ2-5; a weak D match, TRBD1 (5 bases). The CDR3 runs 14 residues. V was trimmed by 3 bases and J by 5 bases, leaving 13 bases between them. Per germline, CDR1 SGHDN and CDR2 FVKESK. The CDR3, as DNA: TGTGCCAGCAGCCACATGGACATGGCCGAGACCCAGTACTTC. Its protein is CASSHMDMAETQYF.

This clonotype was observed at least ten times. CDR3 amino acids: CASSPRGLGTYEQYF. The CDR3 nucleotides are TGTGCCAGCAGCCCAAGGGGTTTAGGGACCTACGAGCAGTACTTC. The rearrangement joins TRBV7-8 to TRBJ2-7, with D maybe TRBD1 (5 bases). The V gene's germline CDR1 is SGHVS and CDR2 FQNEAQ. The CDR3 contains 15 residues. V lost 5 bases to trimming and J lost 2 bases, with 16 bases between them.

The chain links TRBV7-9 to TRBJ2-3, with 10 bases lining up with TRBD1. The CDR3 is made up of 16 amino acids. The V gene end was trimmed by 10 bases and the J gene end by 3 bases; junction bases not matched to a gene: 13. The V gene's germline CDR1 is SEHNR and CDR2 FQNEAQ (reference sequence). The CDR3, as DNA: TGTGCCACGGCCCATTTCTCGGGACAGGGGACAGATACGCAGTATTTT. This gives the protein CATAHFSGQGTDTQYF.

The chain recombines TRBV20-1 with TRBJ2-1; TRBD2 is a possible D gene (5 bases). Trimming removed 3 bases at V and 4 bases at J, with 13 bases between. The CDR3 has 14 amino acids. Germline V CDR1 and CDR2: DFQATT, SNEGSKA (reference sequence). CDR3 protein: CSASIFGEYNEQFF. The CDR3, as DNA: TGCAGTGCTAGCATATTCGGGGAATACAATGAGCAGTTCTTC.

The chain links TRBV12-5 to TRBJ2-3, with 10 bases matching TRBD1. CDR3 size: 15 residues. The J segment lost 6 bases and the V segment lost 6 bases, leaving 9 bases of the junction unmatched. The germline gives CDR1 LGHNT, CDR2 FRNRAP. Here the CDR3 reads CASGAGQGNSDTQYF. CDR3 DNA: TGTGCTAGTGGGGCGGGACAGGGGAACTCGGATACGCAGTATTTT.

The CDR3 nucleotides read TGTGCCAGCAGTGGCGGACAGGAGGCGGATGGCTACACCTTC. It encodes CASSGGQEADGYTF. V is TRBV6-2 or TRBV6-3 and J is TRBJ1-2; 7 positions agree with TRBD1. Losses at the gene ends were 5 bases for V and 6 bases for J; bases not matched to a gene: 9. The CDR3 has 14 residues. From germline, CDR1 is MNHEY and CDR2 SVGEGT.

The genes are TRBV18 and TRBJ2-1, with 14 bases identical to TRBD2. V lost 3 bases, J lost 10 bases, and 8 bases stayed unmatched. The CDR3 has 16 amino acids. Germline loops: CDR1 KGHSH, CDR2 LQKENI. The CDR3, as DNA: TGTGCCAGCTCACCGTCCCGGACTAGCGGGGGGAAGGAGCAGTTCTTC. Translating gives CASSPSRTSGGKEQFF.

This clonotype was picked up many times. This rearrangement joins TRBV20-1 to TRBJ2-3, with 10 nucleotides matching TRBD2. CDR3 length: 15 residues. Trimming took 5 bases from V and 2 from J; bases not matched to a gene: 7. The germline V gene encodes CDR1 DFQATT and CDR2 SNEGSKA (reference sequence). The CDR3 loop is CSAVGTSDDTDTQYF. As DNA, the CDR3 is TGCAGTGCTGTCGGGACTAGCGATGACACAGATACGCAGTATTTT.

The J gene is TRBJ1-4, the V gene TRBV6-4; no clear D. Germline CDR1 MRHNA, CDR2 SNTAGT. This CDR3 comprises 14 residues. With 0 bases removed from V and 1 base from J, the gap between germline ends came to 3 bases. CDR3 coding DNA: TGTGCCAGCAGTGACTCGGAAACTAATGAAAAACTGTTTTTT. Its protein product is CASSDSETNEKLFF.

This clonotype was observed many times. This chain uses TRBV11-1 with TRBJ2-1; 7 nucleotides align to TRBD2. The CDR3 is 14 residues long. V dropped 6 bases and J dropped 5; count of bases not matched to a gene: 7. CDR1 and CDR2 (germline): SGHAT, FQDESV (reference sequence). CDR3 nucleotides: TGTGCCAGCAGTACTAGCGCTGGTCACAATGAGCAGTTCTTC. Protein product: CASSTSAGHNEQFF.

Many counts were recorded for this clonotype. V and J are TRBV5-1 and TRBJ2-5; no reliable D call. Trimming removed 7 bases from V and 6 bases from J, with 22 bases in between. Germline CDR1 is SGHRS and CDR2 is YFSETQ. This CDR3 has 15 amino acids. This chain's CDR3 is CASGRVGPIVKTQYF. CDR3 DNA sequence: TGCGCCAGCGGCCGGGTTGGGCCCATCGTGAAGACCCAGTACTTC. Full variable domain (rest looked up from reference TRBV5-1 and TRBJ2-5): KAGVTQTPRYLIKTRGQQVTLSCSPISGHRSVSWYQQTPGQGLQFLFEYFSETQRNKGNFPGRFSGRQFSNSRSEMNVSTLELGDSALYLCASGRVGPIVKTQYFGPGTRLLVL.

This clonotype was observed at least ten times. J is TRBJ2-7 and V is TRBV4-2; 10 nucleotides line up with TRBD2. This CDR3 spans 19 amino acids. V lost 3 bases, J lost 1 base, and 15 bases stayed unmatched. Germline V gene lookup returns CDR1 LGHNA and CDR2 YNFKEQ. Here the CDR3 reads CASSQDLAGGTTISYEQYF. The DNA of the CDR3 is TGTGCCAGCAGCCAGGACTTAGCGGGAGGCACGACGATATCCTACGAGCAGTACTTC.

The V call is TRBV12-5, the J call TRBJ2-3; 9 bases fit TRBD2. The CDR3 consists of 15 residues. CDR1 LGHNT and CDR2 FRNRAP come from the germline V gene. V dropped 6 bases and J dropped 0; count of bases not matched to a gene: 4. CDR3 in amino acids: CASGPGTSSTDTQYF. CDR3 in DNA: TGTGCTAGTGGCCCCGGGACTAGCAGCACAGATACGCAGTATTTT. Filled out from reference TRBV12-5 and TRBJ2-3, the complete variable domain reads DARVTQTPRHKVTEMGQEVTMRCQPILGHNTVFWYRQTMMQGLELLAYFRNRAPLDDSGMPKDRFSAEMPDATLATLKIQPSEPRDSAVYFCASGPGTSSTDTQYFGPGTRLTVL.

Many counts were recorded for this clonotype. This rearrangement joins TRBV2 to TRBJ2-5; weak D call: TRBD2 (5 bases). V lost 10 bases and J 5 bases, leaving 11 bases between the germline ends. Germline V gives CDR1 SNHLY, CDR2 FYNNEI. The length of the CDR3 is 11 residues. The CDR3 loop is CATGWEETQYF. As DNA, the CDR3 is TGTGCCACTGGGTGGGAGGAGACCCAGTACTTC.

This clonotype showed up just a few times. This chain joins TRBV11-2 and TRBJ2-2; 8 bases line up with TRBD2. The trim removed 6 bases at V and 1 base at J, leaving 4 bases unmatched. The germline gives CDR1 SGHAT, CDR2 FQNNGV. CDR3 length equals 15 residues. This CDR3 is CASSFSGMNTGELFF. CDR3 sequence (DNA): TGTGCCAGCAGTTTTAGCGGGATGAACACCGGGGAGCTGTTTTTT.

This clonotype turned up a few times. The J gene is TRBJ1-1, the V gene TRBV29-1; no reliable D call. V gave up 0 bases and J gave up 4 bases, with 21 bases separating them. Germline V gives CDR1 SQVTM, CDR2 ANQGSEA. The CDR3 sequence is 17 residues long. This CDR3 reads CSVEDLNYAGGSTEAFF. The CDR3 coding sequence is TGCAGCGTTGAAGATCTTAATTATGCGGGAGGAAGCACTGAAGCTTTCTTT.

This clonotype was counted many times. The V and J genes are TRBV24-1 and TRBJ2-3, with TRBD1 as a possible D gene (5 bases). From germline, CDR1 is KGHDR and CDR2 SFDVKD. The CDR3 covers 19 residues. V lost 0 bases, J lost 5 bases, and 23 bases lay in between. CDR3 in amino acids: CATSDLQSAGSLYGDTQYF. The CDR3 DNA is TGTGCCACCAGTGATTTGCAATCTGCAGGGTCGTTGTACGGAGATACGCAGTATTTT.

This clonotype was counted many times. The rearrangement links TRBV7-9 to TRBJ1-2; D might be TRBD1 (5 bases). This CDR3 contains 13 residues. Germline CDR1 and CDR2: SEHNR and FQNEAQ (reference sequence). Trimming cost V 5 bases and J 8 bases, with 15 bases left between them. CDR3 protein: CASSPDIGQGYTF. CDR3 nucleotide sequence: TGTGCCAGCAGCCCGGACATCGGGCAAGGCTACACCTTC.